This T cell receptor beta chain derives from a study of PD-L1 blockade in urothelial cancer. Whole-study context: Bladder-origin urothelial cancer in males covered twenty-five of 29 patients. The number of prior chemotherapy regimens per patient was 0 to 3.

A total of 1 to 8 samples per patient were collected pretreatment and on-treatment. As regards this clone: Its target is unknown.

Per the germline V gene, CDR1 is KGHSH and CDR2 is LQKENI. Trimming removed 2 bases from V and 4 bases from J; junction bases left unmatched: 2. The CDR3 runs to 14 residues. Study observations and caveats: Where pretreatment blood TCR clonality fell below the median, better survival was predicted.

The assay was immunoSEQ multiplex PCR, and TCRdb's table has in-frame clones only and misses some. The sample has tens of thousands of clones, 85% to 90% seen once. The receptor was isolated from a man aged 50 to 60 with urothelial cancer. The chain uses TRBV18 and TRBJ1-5; 7 positions match TRBD1. The sequences come from PBMCs, collected around atezolizumab (anti-PD-L1) treatment. The CDR3 DNA follows: TGTGCCAGCTCACCAGGGACAGTAAATCAGCCCCAGCATTTT. Translated, it gives CASSPGTVNQPQHF. The full variable domain, completed using reference TRBV18 and TRBJ1-5, is NAGVMQNPRHLVRRRGQEARLRCSPMKGHSHVYWYRQLPEEGLKFMVYLQKENIIDESGMPKERFSAEFPKEGPSILRIQQVVRGDSAAYFCASSPGTVNQPQHFGDGTRLSIL.